The rows below give T cell receptor beta chains drawn from one sample of a study of blood T cell repertoires in COVID-19. Sequenced by immunoSEQ multiplex PCR; TCRdb stores in-frame clones only, minus some. Of approximately 130,000 clones listed, 80% to 90% are singletons. Sequenced: peripheral blood. These receptors came from a man of 80 years or more with active or convalescent COVID-19. Both conserved end residues are part of each CDR3. The D gene is left open where the match is weak. Size is omitted from some rows. Given values are once, few, many or a class for expanded clones.

size	D	J	V	CDR3	DNA
once	TRBD1	TRBJ2-7	TRBV7-6	CASSSDRDRVYEQYF	TGTGCCAGCAGCTCAGACCGGGACAGGGTCTACGAGCAGTACTTC
NA	TRBD2	TRBJ2-1	TRBV7-3	CASSPRSGGGGNEQFF	TGTGCCAGCAGCCCCCGTAGCGGGGGGGGCGGCAATGAGCAGTTCTTC
NA	TRBD1	TRBJ1-2	TRBV18	CASSPRDRLYYGYTF	TGTGCCAGCTCACCACGGGACAGGCTCTACTATGGCTACACCTTC
once	NA	TRBJ1-4	TRBV20-1	CSALRGEKLFF	TGCAGTGCCCTCAGGGGCGAAAAACTGTTTTTT
few	NA	TRBJ1-1	TRBV19	CASSLSWGEAFF	TGTGCCAGTAGCCTTAGTTGGGGCGAAGCTTTCTTT
NA	NA	TRBJ2-2	TRBV7-6	CASSPAGAGTGELFF	TGTGCCAGCAGTCCCGCGGGGGCGGGCACCGGGGAGCTGTTTTTT
NA	TRBD1	TRBJ1-1	TRBV11-2	CASSAMPGQATEAFF	TGTGCCAGCAGCGCCATGCCGGGACAGGCCACTGAAGCTTTCTTT
NA	NA	TRBJ1-1	TRBV6-5	CATTTHLDTEAFF	TGTGCCACAACGACTCATCTCGACACTGAAGCTTTCTTT
NA	TRBD1	TRBJ1-2	TRBV5-1	CASRFDRGHGYTF	TGCGCCAGCAGATTCGACAGGGGGCATGGCTACACCTTC
NA	TRBD1	TRBJ1-6	TRBV3-1/TRBV3-2	CASSLGQGSPLHF	TGTGCCAGCAGCTTGGGACAGGGATCACCCCTCCACTTT
NA	TRBD2	TRBJ2-7	TRBV2	CASSELAETYEQYF	TGTGCCAGCAGTGAACTAGCGGAGACCTACGAGCAGTACTTC
NA	NA	TRBJ1-2	TRBV4-1	CASSQEQNLNYGYTF	TGCGCCAGCAGCCAAGAACAGAACCTTAACTATGGCTACACCTTC
NA	TRBD1	TRBJ2-7	TRBV5-4	CASSLVGQGYEQYF	TGTGCCAGCAGCTTGGTGGGACAGGGGTACGAGCAGTACTTC
NA	NA	TRBJ1-2	TRBV6-2/TRBV6-3	CASSSRANYLNYGYTF	TGTGCCAGCAGTTCCAGGGCCAACTACCTTAACTATGGCTACACCTTC
once	TRBD2	TRBJ2-1	TRBV19	CASSKTSGVAQDEQFF	TGTGCCAGTAGTAAAACTAGCGGGGTGGCACAGGATGAGCAGTTCTTC
NA	NA	TRBJ1-6	TRBV5-1	CASSLESPGYSNSPLHF	TGCGCCAGCAGCTTGGAGTCCCCAGGGTACAGTAATTCACCCCTCCACTTT
few	NA	TRBJ2-7	TRBV4-3	CASSQVARASYEQYF	TGCGCCAGCAGCCAAGTTGCCAGGGCGTCCTACGAGCAGTACTTC
NA	TRBD1	TRBJ1-4	TRBV6-5	CASSRNRQGDEKLFF	TGTGCCAGCAGTCGGAATCGACAGGGGGATGAAAAACTGTTTTTT
few	TRBD1	TRBJ2-7	TRBV6-5	CASSSGGRRQQYF	TGTGCCAGCAGTTCAGGGGGCCGGCGTCAGCAGTACTTC
NA	TRBD1	TRBJ2-5	TRBV11-1	CASGTTGLGFETQYF	TGTGCCAGCGGCACGACAGGGTTAGGATTTGAGACCCAGTACTTC
NA	TRBD1	TRBJ1-4	TRBV3-1/TRBV3-2	CASSQFTGGGEKLFF	TGTGCCAGCAGCCAATTCACAGGGGGAGGCGAAAAACTGTTTTTT
NA	TRBD1	TRBJ2-6	TRBV27	CASTPRGLPGANVLTF	TGTGCCAGCACTCCCAGGGGGCTCCCTGGGGCCAACGTCCTGACTTTC
NA	TRBD1	TRBJ1-2	TRBV5-4	CASSHPTGANYGYTF	TGTGCCAGCAGCCATCCCACAGGGGCCAACTATGGCTACACCTTC
NA	TRBD1	TRBJ1-6	TRBV4-2	CASSQDIQGNKNSPLHF	TGTGCCAGCAGCCAAGACATACAGGGGAATAAGAATTCACCCCTCCACTTT
NA	TRBD1	TRBJ2-7	TRBV19	CASRRDRAYEQYF	TGTGCCAGTAGGAGGGACAGAGCCTACGAGCAGTACTTC
NA	NA	TRBJ1-1	TRBV2	CATALSRYTEAFF	TGTGCCACCGCACTCTCCAGGTACACTGAAGCTTTCTTT
NA	NA	TRBJ1-3	TRBV28	CASSMSQSGSGNTIYF	TGTGCCAGCAGTATGTCGCAGAGCGGTTCTGGAAACACCATATATTTT
few	TRBD2	TRBJ2-7	TRBV2	CASSGTSVGEQYF	TGTGCCAGCAGCGGGACTAGTGTAGGCGAGCAGTACTTC
NA	NA	TRBJ2-7	TRBV5-1	CASSLRGGYYEQYF	TGCGCCAGCAGCTTAAGGGGAGGATACTACGAGCAGTACTTC